This paragraph covers one T cell receptor beta chain sequence. This sample was included in a study of T cell changes during pregnancy in multiple sclerosis. Using immunoSEQ multiplex PCR, the repertoire was profiled, and TCRdb retains in-frame clones only, with some absent. Found here are about 110,000 clones, about 94% of them singletons; the top ten hold 1.5% to 1.7%. Germline V gives CDR1 SGHTA, CDR2 FQGNSA. This CDR3 is 17 amino acids long. V lost 1 base and J lost 3; bases outside the gene matches: 11. The sequenced sample was peripheral blood, obtained in the third trimester of pregnancy. The chain links TRBV7-2 to TRBJ1-1; TRBD1 agrees at 7 bases. This receptor was obtained from a female donor with multiple sclerosis, enrolled in a pregnancy study. The CDR3 nucleotides read TGTGCCAGCAGCTTAGTCCCGGACAGGAGATGGGACACTGAAGCTTTCTTT. Translation: CASSLVPDRRWDTEAFF.